This T cell receptor beta chain was sequenced during a study of human T cells and chemical hapten exposure. Background on the study: Minor volume differences among pooled libraries chiefly drove per-sample TCR yield variation.

Per the germline V gene, CDR1 is SGHRS and CDR2 is YFSETQ. This CDR3 is built from 13 residues. Germline trimming cut 6 bases from V and 3 bases from J; bases unmatched to any gene: 2. This clonotype was seen repeatedly, ten times or more. TCRdb re-called the RACE reads through MiXCR, storing one row per CDR3 protein. The data show tens of thousands of distinct CDR3 sequences, under 11% seen once. Time point defined: patch test 2, 6 weeks after DPC sensitization. The treatment was: therapeutic diphenylcyclopropenone sensitization with weekly scalp DPC. This sample comprised whole blood, obtained in connection with sensitization to the hapten diphenylcyclopropenone (DPC). The chain is built from TRBV5-1 and TRBJ1-4, with 7 bases identical to TRBD1. The receptor's source is a woman between 50 and 59 years old with alopecia areata. Some clones in this sample may be carry-over from other donors' samples. In nucleotides, the CDR3 is TGCGCCAGCACGGGACAGCCTAATGAAAAACTGTTTTTT. This codes for CASTGQPNEKLFF.